The 10 T cell receptor beta chains reported below all come from one sample, sequenced in a study of blood T cells in healthy people across ages. A second PCR of roughly 6 to 12 cycles used a sample-barcoded 5' primer and a J-beta primer mix. A single record per CDR3 protein comes from TCRdb applying MiXCR to the 5' RACE reads. The sample contains a few hundred thousand distinct CDR3 sequences, about 25% of which appear only once. These records were also assigned to another study, of T cells of mothers and their children.

Sample: blood. The receptors originated from a boy younger than 10 in good health.

This clonotype was detected many times. The chain carries TRBV7-2 and TRBJ2-7, with 8 positions matching TRBD1. This CDR3 spans 15 amino acids. With 2 bases clipped from V and 0 bases from J, the junction kept 3 bases outside the gene matches. From germline, CDR1 is SGHTA and CDR2 FQGNSA. In DNA, the CDR3 is TGTGCCAGCAGCTTACGACAGGGGCCCTCCTACGAGCAGTACTTC. This codes for CASSLRQGPSYEQYF.

There are many counts of this clonotype. V usage is TRBV12-3 or TRBV12-4 and J usage is TRBJ2-6, with unresolved D. Trimming removed 4 bases from V and 0 bases from J, with 10 bases in between. The CDR3 has 16 residues. In nucleotides, the CDR3 is TGTGCCAGCAGTTCAAGCCCCCGCTCTGGGGCCAACGTCCTGACTTTC. It is translated as CASSSSPRSGANVLTF.

This clonotype was found a few times. J is TRBJ2-2 and V is TRBV29-1; D is unclear. V was clipped by 4 bases and J by 1 base, with 10 bases between them. The V gene's germline CDR1 is SQVTM and CDR2 ANQGSEA. The CDR3 covers 14 residues. DNA of the CDR3: TGCAGCGTTGGGAAGGACGGGAACACCGGGGAGCTGTTTTTT. Amino acids: CSVGKDGNTGELFF.

The rearrangement uses TRBV10-2 and TRBJ2-3; perhaps TRBD2 as D (5 bases). This CDR3 has 13 residues. Germline V CDR1 and CDR2: WSHSY, SAAADI. Trimming removed 5 bases at V and 4 bases at J, with 10 bases between. CDR3 bases: TGCGCCAGCAGTTCACGGGAAGCAGATACGCAGTATTTT. It specifies CASSSREADTQYF.

V and J are TRBV7-2 and TRBJ2-1; 8 bases fit TRBD2. Germline loops: CDR1 SGHTA, CDR2 FQGNSA. CDR3 length: 15 amino acids. Trimming at V came to 5 bases and at J to 4 bases, leaving 7 bases not matched to a gene. The DNA for the CDR3 is TGTGCCAGCAGCACGGGGGGGACGGGGTACAATGAGCAGTTCTTC. The encoded protein is CASSTGGTGYNEQFF.

This clonotype occurred a few times. V and J are TRBV5-1 and TRBJ1-6; 12 bases are shared with TRBD1. CDR3 length equals 14 residues. Germline lookup yields CDR1 SGHRS and CDR2 YFSETQ. Trimming cost V 5 bases and J 10 bases; bases outside gene matches: 4. The CDR3 bases are TGCGCCAGCAGGTCCGGGACAGGGGGCTCACCCCTCCACTTT. It encodes CASRSGTGGSPLHF.

This chain links TRBV4-1 with TRBJ1-1, with D possibly being TRBD1 (5 bases). The CDR3 is 14 residues long. Germline CDR1 MGHRA, CDR2 YSYEKL. Trimming pared 4 bases from V and 1 base from J, leaving 10 bases between. The CDR3 is CASSPGHSNTEAFF. The CDR3 DNA sequence: TGCGCCAGCAGCCCAGGACACTCGAACACTGAAGCTTTCTTT.

This clonotype was counted once. V and J are TRBV30 and TRBJ2-3; the D is unclear. The V gene's germline CDR1 is GTSNPN and CDR2 SVGIG (reference sequence). Trimming removed 1 base from V and 5 bases from J, with 7 bases in between. The CDR3 sequence is 12 residues long. CDR3 coding DNA: TGTGCCTGGAGTGGCCTCCAAGATACGCAGTATTTT. Encoded protein: CAWSGLQDTQYF.

The gene calls are TRBV29-1 and TRBJ1-2; no firm D call. The CDR3 spans 12 residues. Trimming took off 0 bases at V and 7 bases at J, with 9 bases between the two ends. Germline loops: CDR1 SQVTM, CDR2 ANQGSEA. CDR3 bases: TGCAGCGTTGAAGAGCAGATGGGTGGCTACACCTTC. It translates to CSVEEQMGGYTF.

This rearrangement joins TRBV30 to TRBJ1-1, with D unclear. Germline-derived CDR1 and CDR2 are GTSNPN and SVGIG (reference sequence). Trimming stripped 2 bases from V and 7 bases from J, with 8 bases between. This CDR3 has 11 amino acids. CDR3 in amino acids: CAWSRQDEAFF. Written as DNA, the CDR3 is TGTGCCTGGAGTCGCCAGGATGAAGCTTTCTTT.